Given below is one TCR beta chain in context. The data were taken from a study of patients and donors after allogeneic stem cell transplantation. In TCRdb, the RT-PCR reads were re-called with MiXCR into one record per CDR3 protein. The sample records about 57,000 distinct CDR3 sequences, about an eighth being singletons. V was clipped by 5 bases and J by 3 bases; unmatched bases: 6. This CDR3 region has 16 residues. The rearrangement uses TRBV12-3 or TRBV12-4 and TRBJ2-1, with TRBD2 matching 11 bases. Sequencing was done on a sample of blood, either unsorted or a sorted T cell fraction (not recorded which). The receptor comes from a human donor who was either an allogeneic HSCT recipient or a stem cell or donor lymphocyte infusion donor (not recorded which). It is not recorded whose cells these are; they may come from a transplant donor. CDR3 loop: CASSLRTSGRYNEQFF. CDR3 DNA: TGTGCCAGCAGTCTACGGACTAGCGGGCGCTACAATGAGCAGTTCTTC.